Presented here are 22 T cell receptor beta chains from one specimen sequenced in a study of regulatory T cells in long-lasting Graves disease. Time point meaning: newly diagnosed GD, antithyroid drugs for less than 3 months. RNA isolated from PBMCs was used to make the TCR library. HTBI primers from iRepertoire and Arm-PCR of CDR3 regions yielded the TCR beta libraries. From the multiplex PCR reads, TCRdb called clonotypes with MiXCR, one entry per CDR3 protein. In the table there are about 620,000 distinct CDR3 sequences, 16% of which are singletons. The same data also contributed to another study, on T cells in Graves' hyperthyroidism and ophthalmopathy.

Source: peripheral blood mononuclear cells (PBMCs), taken at new diagnosis, from a patient treated with antithyroid drugs. These receptors were taken from a woman aged 25 to 39 with Graves disease.

This clonotype has a count of ten or more. V gene TRBV6-1 combines with J gene TRBJ1-1, with TRBD1 as a possible D gene (6 bases). The germline CDR1 and CDR2 sequences are MNHNS and SASEGT. CDR3 length: 13 residues. V was trimmed by 6 bases and J by 4 bases, leaving 12 bases between them. The CDR3 loop is CASSYGQSTEAFF. CDR3 coding DNA: TGTGCCAGCAGCTATGGACAGTCCACTGAAGCTTTCTTT.

This clonotype was detected a few times. This sequence joins TRBV7-3 and TRBJ2-6; TRBD1 aligns across 9 bases. This CDR3 comprises 14 residues. The junction had 7 bases not matched to a gene; V was cut back by 4 bases and J by 12 bases. The germline V gene has CDR1 SGHTA and CDR2 FQGTGA. The CDR3 protein is CASSSQGQGSVLTF. As DNA, the CDR3 is TGTGCCAGCAGCTCGCAGGGACAGGGAAGCGTCCTGACTTTC.

This clonotype was recorded at least ten times. This chain joins TRBV6-1 and TRBJ1-5, with D unresolved. V dropped 3 bases and J dropped 1 base, with 1 base sitting between them. Looked up from germline, CDR1 is MNHNS and CDR2 is SASEGT. The CDR3 length is 12 residues. The CDR3 sequence: CASSESNQPQHF. CDR3 in DNA: TGTGCCAGCAGTGAGAGCAATCAGCCCCAGCATTTT.

Only a few counts were recorded for this clonotype. V gene TRBV19 combines with J gene TRBJ1-2, with no clear D. CDR1 and CDR2 from the germline V gene are LNHDA and SQIVND (reference sequence). CDR3 length equals 13 residues. V lost 7 bases and J 9 bases, leaving 18 bases between the germline ends. Here the CDR3 reads CASMGLRTASYTF. In DNA form, the CDR3 reads TGTGCCAGTATGGGTTTAAGGACCGCCAGCTACACCTTC. Filled out from reference TRBV19 and TRBJ1-2, the complete variable domain reads DGGITQSPKYLFRKEGQNVTLSCEQNLNHDAMYWYRQDPGQGLRLIYYSQIVNDFQKGDIAEGYSVSREKKESFPLTVTSAQKNPTAFYLCASMGLRTASYTFGSGTRLTVV.

This clonotype appeared many times. This rearrangement joins TRBV19 to TRBJ2-1, with D unresolved. CDR3 length equals 15 residues. CDR1 and CDR2 from the germline V gene are LNHDA and SQIVND (reference sequence). V was shortened by 5 bases and J by 5 bases, with 16 bases between the two germline ends. The CDR3 spells CASSGRRTSNNEQFF. The CDR3 nucleotides read TGTGCCAGTAGTGGCAGGAGAACTTCTAACAATGAGCAGTTCTTC.

Many counts were recorded for this clonotype. This sequence joins TRBV27 and TRBJ2-7; D possibly matches TRBD1 or TRBD2 (5 bases each). V shed 8 bases and J shed 0 bases, with 17 bases lying between them. Germline V lookup: CDR1 MNHEY, CDR2 SMNVEV (reference sequence). The CDR3 contains 15 residues. CDR3 DNA: TGTGCCAGCTCTCGCGCCTGGGACGGCTCCTACGAGCAGTACTTC. This translates into CASSRAWDGSYEQYF.

V and J are TRBV6-1 and TRBJ2-1; D perhaps matches TRBD2 (6 bases). Trimming removed 4 bases from V and 4 bases from J, with 17 bases in between. Germline V gives CDR1 MNHNS, CDR2 SASEGT. This CDR3 contains 16 residues. CDR3 nucleotide sequence: TGTGCCAGCAGTGGTCGACTAGTAGGTCCTTACAATGAGCAGTTCTTC. The encoded protein is CASSGRLVGPYNEQFF.

Many counts were recorded for this clonotype. One end of the junction fails to match germline, which may point to a read error. This sequence joins TRBV5-1 and TRBJ1-2; D is unclear. CDR3 length: 13 residues. Germline CDR1 and CDR2: SGHRS and YFSETQ. Here the CDR3 DNA reads TGTGCCAGCAGTCCCGGGAGGGACTATGGCTACACCTTC. As protein: CASSPGRDYGYTF.

There are many counts of this clonotype. The J gene is TRBJ2-7, the V gene TRBV28, with 9 bases fitting TRBD1. The CDR3 is 15 amino acids. The V and J ends lost 8 bases and 4 bases, in that order; junction bases with no gene match: 12. Germline V gene sequence: CDR1 MDHEN, CDR2 SYDVKM. The CDR3 bases are TGTGCCAGCCTTTCCACCGGGACAGGGCGTTACGAGCAGTACTTC. Its protein product is CASLSTGTGRYEQYF.

The genes are TRBV5-1 and TRBJ1-2, with D possibly TRBD1 on 5 matching bases. This CDR3 is built from 13 residues. Germline assignment: CDR1 SGHRS and CDR2 YFSETQ. V dropped 7 bases and J dropped 6 bases, with 16 bases sitting between them. CDR3 region: CASSRDWGDGYTF. The CDR3 DNA follows: TGCGCCAGCTCCCGGGACTGGGGGGATGGCTACACCTTC.

The chain carries TRBV19 and TRBJ2-1; TRBD2 agrees at 8 bases. CDR1 and CDR2 (germline): LNHDA, SQIVND (reference sequence). The CDR3 length is 13 residues. The V gene end was trimmed by 7 bases and the J gene end by 8 bases; junction bases not matched to a gene: 7. CDR3 amino acids: CASKGREEDEQFF. The CDR3 DNA reads as TGTGCCAGTAAAGGGCGGGAGGAGGATGAGCAGTTCTTC.

This clonotype was seen repeatedly, ten times or more. V gene TRBV28 combines with J gene TRBJ2-2, with TRBD2 matching over 7 bases. CDR3 length: 12 amino acids. Germline CDR1 and CDR2: MDHEN and SYDVKM. Germline trimming cut 8 bases from V and 5 bases from J; bases unmatched to any gene: 2. CDR3 amino acids: CASREVTGELFF. The DNA for the CDR3 is TGTGCCAGCCGGGAGGTAACCGGGGAGCTGTTTTTT.

Many counts were recorded for this clonotype. The V and J genes are TRBV28 and TRBJ2-6; tentatively, D is TRBD1 (6 bases). This CDR3 contains 15 residues. In germline, CDR1 is MDHEN, CDR2 SYDVKM. The ends were cut back, 5 bases at V and 2 bases at J, with 10 bases in the middle. The DNA of the CDR3 is TGTGCCAGCAGTGTCAGGGGAGCTGGGGCCAACGTCCTGACTTTC. It specifies CASSVRGAGANVLTF.

This clonotype was counted ten times or more. The chain has TRBV6-2 or TRBV6-3 and TRBJ2-3; tentatively, D is TRBD2 (5 bases). CDR1 is MNHEY, CDR2 SVGEGT, per germline. The V gene lost 10 bases and the J gene lost 1 base, with 12 bases spanning the gap. CDR3 length: 13 residues. In nucleotides, the CDR3 is TGTGCCACCCGGAGGCCCCGCACAGATACGCAGTATTTT. Protein sequence: CATRRPRTDTQYF.

The chain is built from TRBV18 and TRBJ2-7; D may be TRBD2 (6 bases). V lost 6 bases, J lost 2 bases, and 11 bases lay in between. Germline CDR1 KGHSH, CDR2 LQKENI. The CDR3 totals 13 residues. CDR3 region: CASSGGITYEQYF. DNA of the CDR3: TGTGCCAGCTCCGGCGGGATAACCTACGAGCAGTACTTC.

This clonotype has at least ten counts. The chain combines TRBV28 with TRBJ2-1; 12 bases are shared with TRBD2. This CDR3 region has 17 residues. The ends lost 6 bases at V and 8 bases at J; junction bases unmatched: 14. CDR1 is MDHEN and CDR2 is SYDVKM in the germline V gene. CDR3 in DNA: TGTGCCAGCAGACCCGGACTAGCGGGAAAGATCAGGGATGAGCAGTTCTTC. It specifies CASRPGLAGKIRDEQFF.

This clonotype showed up just a few times. At one of its ends the junction is not consistent with the germline gene, which may arise from a read error. The chain recombines TRBV6-1 with TRBJ2-1; D not certain. Germline V gene sequence: CDR1 MNHNS, CDR2 SASEGT. This CDR3 spans 13 amino acids. The CDR3 loop reads CTSSPPPNNEQFF. CDR3 bases: TGTACCAGCAGCCCCCCCCCGAACAATGAGCAGTTCTTC.

CDR3 protein: CASSTQGSSYNSPLHF. The CDR3 coding sequence is TGTGCCAGCAGTACACAGGGGAGCTCCTATAATTCACCCCTCCACTTT. The chain employs TRBV6-1 and TRBJ1-6; 7 nucleotides line up with TRBD1. The CDR3 is 16 residues long. CDR1 MNHNS and CDR2 SASEGT come from the germline V gene. Trimming at V came to 5 bases and at J to 0 bases, leaving 4 bases not matched to a gene.

This clonotype was seen repeatedly, ten times or more. The rearrangement uses TRBV29-1 and TRBJ1-6; no reliable D call. This CDR3 has 13 residues. The V and J ends lost 4 bases and 8 bases respectively, with 12 bases between them. Germline CDR1 reads SQVTM; CDR2 reads ANQGSEA. CDR3 region: CSVVEGLDSPLHF. The CDR3 DNA follows: TGCAGCGTTGTAGAAGGGCTAGATTCACCCCTCCACTTT.

About this clonotype: This may arise from a read error, as a much more abundant clone is one base away. The rearrangement links TRBV12-3 or TRBV12-4 to TRBJ2-3, with 9 bases fitting TRBD2. The CDR3 extends over 15 amino acids. In DNA, the CDR3 is TGTGCCAGCAGTATAGCGGGAGTGGCCAAGGATACGCAGTATTTT. The encoded protein is CASSIAGVAKDTQYF.

This clonotype was seen a handful of times. The chain joins TRBV5-1 to TRBJ2-1; D might be TRBD1 (6 bases). The CDR3 runs 13 residues. V was cut by 0 bases and J by 12 bases, with 13 bases left in between. CDR1 SGHRS and CDR2 YFSETQ come from the germline V gene. The CDR3, as DNA: TGCGCCAGCAGCTTGGGAGGAGGCAGGGGGCAGTTCTTC. Translating it yields CASSLGGGRGQFF.

This clonotype was found a few times. V is TRBV5-6 and J is TRBJ2-3, with 8 bases identical to TRBD1. With the DNA end fitting TRBJ2-7 better, the J assignment may be wrong. This CDR3 is 13 amino acids long. Germline V gives CDR1 SGHDT, CDR2 YYEEEE. In DNA form, the CDR3 reads TGTGCCAGCCAAAGGGACAGGTTCTACGAGCAGTACTTC. Translated, it gives CASQRDRFYEQYF.